One and the same sample provided the 21 T cell receptor beta chains below, sequenced in a study of T cells in localized non-small cell lung cancer. Assay used: immunoSEQ multiplex PCR; TCRdb lists only in-frame clones, some missing. Here the sample spans more than 45,000 clones, 70% to 90% being singletons. The sample in question was PBMCs, obtained before any cancer treatment. The receptors were sampled from a man aged 40 to 70 with stage II lung adenocarcinoma.

The chain combines TRBV23-1 with TRBJ1-2; TRBD1 might be the D (5 bases). TRBV23-1 is known as an ORF, though its function is uncertain. Trimming shortened V by 1 base and J by 8 bases, and 23 bases separated the two germline ends. The CDR3 runs to 17 residues. The CDR3 region is CASSQFSSWDVVEGYTF. The CDR3 DNA reads TGCGCCAGCAGTCAATTCTCATCTTGGGACGTGGTAGAAGGCTACACCTTC.

In this sample, this clone turned up once. This chain uses TRBV6-6 with TRBJ2-2; no clear D. The CDR3 runs to 14 residues. In germline, CDR1 is MNHNY, CDR2 SVGAGI (reference sequence). Between the trimmed V and J ends, which lost 6 bases and 5 bases, there was a span of 13 bases. CDR3 loop: CASRPGRITGELFF. The CDR3 DNA reads as TGTGCCAGCAGGCCGGGTCGTATTACCGGGGAGCTGTTTTTT.

J is TRBJ1-2 and V is TRBV21-1; the table calls TRBD1, which could not be checked here. TRBV21-1 has pseudogene status. The CDR3 consists of 18 residues. CDR3 coding DNA: TGTGCCAGCAGCAAAAAGGGTAAGTGGGTGGGACAGAACTATGGCTACACCTTC. Residues: CASSKKGKWVGQNYGYTF.

This sequence joins TRBV6-1 and TRBJ1-1; a weak D match, TRBD1 (5 bases). The CDR3 is 15 amino acids. V gave up 5 bases and J gave up 0 bases, with 13 bases separating them. CDR1 MNHNS and CDR2 SASEGT come from the germline V gene. The CDR3 region is CASSSDNAVNTEAFF. The CDR3 nucleotides are TGTGCCAGCAGTTCGGACAATGCAGTGAACACTGAAGCTTTCTTT.

The rearrangement joins TRBV4-1 to TRBJ1-6; D is undetermined. CDR1 and CDR2 from the germline V gene are MGHRA and YSYEKL. V lost 4 bases to trimming and J lost 7 bases, with 14 bases between them. The CDR3 runs to 15 residues. The CDR3 DNA reads TGCGCCAGCAGCCCGCCTGGAATTGAAAATTCACCCCTCCACTTT. Translating gives CASSPPGIENSPLHF.

The sample holds one count of this clone. This chain uses TRBV19 with TRBJ1-1; possibly TRBD1 for D (6 bases). The CDR3 contains 15 residues. The V end lost 3 bases, the J end lost 10 bases, and 21 bases lay between the germline ends. CDR1 LNHDA and CDR2 SQIVND come from the germline V gene (reference sequence). The CDR3 DNA follows: TGTGCCAGTAGTATGGCAGACGGTACTCAACAGGGAGCTTTCTTT. It translates to CASSMADGTQQGAFF.

The genes are TRBV11-2 and TRBJ1-2; 7 nucleotides line up with TRBD1. The CDR3 runs 15 residues. Germline V lookup: CDR1 SGHAT, CDR2 FQNNGV. V lost 0 bases to trimming and J lost 4 bases; unmatched junction nucleotides: 5. The CDR3 is CASSLDPDRAYGYTF. CDR3 nucleotides: TGTGCCAGCAGCTTAGATCCCGACAGGGCCTATGGCTACACCTTC. Variable domain in full (rest from reference TRBV11-2 and TRBJ1-2): EAGVAQSPRYKIIEKRQSVAFWCNPISGHATLYWYQQILGQGPKLLIQFQNNGVVDDSQLPKDRFSAERLKGVDSTLKIQPAKLEDSAVYLCASSLDPDRAYGYTFGSGTRLTVV.

This clone appeared a single time. The chain combines TRBV19 with TRBJ1-4; tentative D call: TRBD1 (6 bases). V shed 6 bases and J shed 2 bases, with 19 bases lying between them. CDR1 is LNHDA and CDR2 is SQIVND in the germline V gene (reference sequence). CDR3 length equals 17 residues. The CDR3 nucleotides read TGTGCCAGTAGCAGAGAGAGGGGGAGTGTCACTAATGAAAAACTGTTTTTT. It translates to CASSRERGSVTNEKLFF. The full variable domain, completed using reference TRBV19 and TRBJ1-4, is DGGITQSPKYLFRKEGQNVTLSCEQNLNHDAMYWYRQDPGQGLRLIYYSQIVNDFQKGDIAEGYSVSREKKESFPLTVTSAQKNPTAFYLCASSRERGSVTNEKLFFGSGTQLSVL.

In its sample, this clone was seen once. The chain has TRBV15 and TRBJ1-5, with D hard to call. CDR1 and CDR2 (germline): LNHNV, YYDKDF (reference sequence). This CDR3 is 12 amino acids long. Deletions cut 0 bases from V and 7 bases from J, with 4 bases between. CDR3 nucleotide sequence: TGTGCCACCAGCAGAGATCGACAGCCCCAGCATTTT. It specifies CATSRDRQPQHF.

This clone showed up just once. The rearrangement joins TRBV10-2 to TRBJ1-3; maybe TRBD1 (5 bases). The V end lost 6 bases, the J end lost 4 bases, and 13 bases lay between the germline ends. The length of the CDR3 is 14 residues. From germline, CDR1 is WSHSY and CDR2 SAAADI. CDR3 nucleotides: TGCGCCAGCAGCGACGTGCAGGGCGGAAACACCATATATTTT. Translation gives CASSDVQGGNTIYF.

This chain connects TRBV5-1 to TRBJ1-2; 7 bases are shared with TRBD1. V lost 4 bases, J lost 2 bases, and 17 bases stayed unmatched. From germline, CDR1 is SGHRS and CDR2 YFSETQ. The CDR3 extends over 18 amino acids. CDR3: CASSHTSGTDNVNYGYTF. In nucleotides, the CDR3 is TGCGCCAGCAGCCATACAAGCGGGACAGACAACGTAAACTATGGCTACACCTTC.

This clone was detected a few times. The rearrangement uses TRBV5-1 and TRBJ2-2; 9 bases map to TRBD1. The CDR3 extends over 16 amino acids. Germline CDR1 SGHRS, CDR2 YFSETQ. After removal of 2 bases from V and 4 bases from J, the junction contained 6 bases not matched to a gene. The CDR3 sequence: CASSFRDRVGTGELFF. CDR3 DNA: TGCGCCAGCAGCTTCCGGGACAGGGTCGGCACCGGGGAGCTGTTTTTT.

This clone was seen a few times. The chain recombines TRBV19 with TRBJ1-2; D unclear. Trimming removed 7 bases from V and 6 bases from J, with 12 bases in between. The CDR3 is made up of 12 amino acids. The germline V gene encodes CDR1 LNHDA and CDR2 SQIVND (reference sequence). CDR3 in amino acids: CASTTRDNGYTF. CDR3 in DNA: TGTGCCAGTACCACGAGAGATAATGGCTACACCTTC.

Here the CDR3 DNA reads TGTGCCAGCAGCCCAAAGGGGTCGGGGACTGAAGCTTTCTTT. This translates into CASSPKGSGTEAFF. V gene TRBV7-9 combines with J gene TRBJ1-1, with D possibly TRBD1 on 5 matching bases. The germline V and J ends were trimmed by 5 bases and 5 bases, with 15 bases remaining between them. The CDR3 extends over 14 amino acids. Looked up from germline, CDR1 is SEHNR and CDR2 is FQNEAQ (reference sequence).

The genes are TRBV18 and TRBJ1-1; 7 nucleotides line up with TRBD1. The CDR3 spans 15 residues. CDR1 and CDR2 from the germline V gene are KGHSH and LQKENI. Trimming removed 6 bases from V and 7 bases from J; junction bases left unmatched: 14. DNA for the CDR3: TGTGCCAGCTCCCGAATTACAGGGGCTGCGAGTGAAGCTTTCTTT. Its protein is CASSRITGAASEAFF.

This clone occurred once. The rearrangement links TRBV29-1 to TRBJ2-5, with D possibly being TRBD2 (6 bases). Between the trimmed V and J ends, which lost 7 bases and 5 bases, there was a span of 11 bases. The CDR3 is made up of 11 amino acids. CDR1 SQVTM and CDR2 ANQGSEA come from the germline V gene. The DNA of the CDR3 is TGCAGCGCGGGGGTGGGCGAGACCCAGTACTTC. This translates into CSAGVGETQYF.

Only a few counts were recorded for this clone. This sample also contains other DNA sequences that code for the same CDR3. This chain connects TRBV9 to TRBJ1-5; D perhaps matches TRBD1 (5 bases). The CDR3 consists of 13 residues. Trimming took off 2 bases at V and 6 bases at J, with 9 bases between the two ends. From germline, CDR1 is SGDLS and CDR2 YYNGEE. CDR3 sequence (DNA): TGTGCCAGCAGCGTTGGAGGGGTTCAGCCCCAGCATTTT. Translation gives CASSVGGVQPQHF.

Only one count was recorded for this clone. Written as DNA, the CDR3 is TGTGCCAGCAGCTTAGGGGGCAGGACCTACGAGCAGTACGTC. Protein sequence: CASSLGGRTYEQYV. J is TRBJ2-7 and V is TRBV7-6; TRBD1 is a possible D gene (5 bases). V was shortened by 1 base and J by 2 bases, with 9 bases between the two germline ends. Germline assignment: CDR1 SGHVS and CDR2 FNYEAQ. The CDR3 extends over 14 amino acids.

For the CDR3, the DNA is TGTGCCAGCAGCCCCTCATTGGGCACAGATACGCAGTATTTT. Residues: CASSPSLGTDTQYF. The chain employs TRBV7-9 and TRBJ2-3; D is ambiguous. The CDR3 extends over 14 amino acids. Per germline, CDR1 SEHNR and CDR2 FQNEAQ (reference sequence). V was clipped by 5 bases and J by 1 base, with 10 bases between them.

The chain joins TRBV7-6 to TRBJ2-1, with 8 bases lining up with TRBD1. The CDR3 is made up of 15 amino acids. The germline CDR1 and CDR2 sequences are SGHVS and FNYEAQ. Unmatched junction bases numbered 9, after V lost 1 base and J lost 10 bases. The CDR3 DNA follows: TGTGCCAGCAGCTTAGGGCAGGGGGCGACGGCCGAGCAGTTCTTC. This codes for CASSLGQGATAEQFF. Based on the CDR3 plus reference TRBV7-6 and TRBJ2-1, the full variable domain is GAGVSQSPRYKVTKRGQDVALRCDPISGHVSLYWYRQALGQGPEFLTYFNYEAQQDKSGLPNDRFSAERPEGSISTLTIQRTEQRDSAMYRCASSLGQGATAEQFFGPGTRLTVL.

V gene TRBV2 combines with J gene TRBJ1-6; 9 nucleotides match TRBD1. This CDR3 is 15 amino acids long. Germline V gene sequence: CDR1 SNHLY, CDR2 FYNNEI. V dropped 4 bases and J dropped 10; count of bases not matched to a gene: 8. The chain's CDR3 is CASSAETGGVSPLHF. For the CDR3, the DNA is TGTGCCAGCAGTGCCGAGACAGGGGGAGTCTCACCCCTCCACTTT.